Listed here are 8 T cell receptor beta chains from one sample, sequenced in a study of T cells in Graves' hyperthyroidism and ophthalmopathy. Amplified TCR beta CDR3 regions derived from RNA transcripts. The HTBI primer set was used in a first-round RT-PCR of the TCR CDR3. From the multiplex PCR reads, TCRdb called clonotypes with MiXCR, one entry per CDR3 protein. The sample has around 400,000 distinct CDR3 sequences, approximately 15% seen once. The sequencing sample was made of blood. Source of these receptors: a woman aged 18-35 years with Graves' hyperthyroidism that later progressed to Graves' ophthalmopathy.

The chain recombines TRBV25-1 with TRBJ1-1, with 7 bases lining up with TRBD1. The CDR3 is 17 residues long. Germline V CDR1 and CDR2: MGHDK, SYGVNS. V lost 3 bases to trimming and J lost 3 bases; unmatched junction nucleotides: 13. The CDR3: CASSEGQFRDRDTEAFF. The CDR3 DNA is TGTGCCAGCAGTGAGGGGCAGTTTCGCGACAGGGACACTGAAGCTTTCTTT. Looking up the rest from reference TRBV25-1 and TRBJ1-1 gives the full variable domain: EADIYQTPRYLVIGTGKKITLECSQTMGHDKMYWYQQDPGMELHLIHYSYGVNSTEKGDLSSESTVSRIRTEHFPLTLESARPSHTSQYLCASSEGQFRDRDTEAFFGQGTRLTVV.

This clonotype was seen a handful of times. The chain is built from TRBV7-8 and TRBJ1-2; D is ambiguous. CDR3 length: 13 amino acids. The ends were cut back, 5 bases at V and 4 bases at J, with 11 bases in the middle. Germline-derived CDR1 and CDR2 are SGHVS and FQNEAQ. CDR3 coding DNA: TGTGCCAGCAGCCCTTCAGGAGTCTATGGCTACACCTTC. Translated: CASSPSGVYGYTF.

This clonotype appeared many times. The rearrangement uses TRBV27 and TRBJ2-5; D possibly matches TRBD1 or TRBD2 (6 bases each). The CDR3 has 14 residues. Germline-derived CDR1 and CDR2 are MNHEY and SMNVEV (reference sequence). The V end was cut by 3 bases, the J end by 2 bases, with 10 bases between. CDR3 region: CASSFQGRQETQYF. CDR3 coding DNA: TGTGCCAGCAGTTTCCAGGGGAGGCAAGAGACCCAGTACTTC.

The table lists this clonotype with many counts. The genes are TRBV2 and TRBJ2-7, with TRBD1 identical over 9 bases. This CDR3 comprises 16 residues. Germline V gene data show CDR1 as SNHLY and CDR2 as FYNNEI. V gave up 4 bases and J gave up 2 bases; unmatched junction bases: 9. The DNA of the CDR3 is TGTGCCAGCAGTGCCACCGGGACAGGGCTCACCTACGAGCAGTACTTC. Translation: CASSATGTGLTYEQYF.

This clonotype was detected ten times or more. The V and J genes are TRBV12-3 or TRBV12-4 and TRBJ2-5; TRBD1 agrees at 7 bases. Trimming took 10 bases from V and 5 from J; bases not matched to a gene: 19. The CDR3 runs 16 residues. DNA for the CDR3: TGTGCCATCGCCTCTAAAGGACAGGTGTACCGCGAGACCCAGTACTTC. Amino acids: CAIASKGQVYRETQYF.

This clonotype was counted many times. The chain carries TRBV29-1 and TRBJ2-1; 9 nucleotides agree with TRBD2. This CDR3 is built from 14 residues. The junction had 8 bases not matched to a gene; V was cut back by 4 bases and J by 7 bases. CDR1 and CDR2 from the germline V gene are SQVTM and ANQGSEA. For the CDR3, the DNA is TGCAGCGTTGGAAAGAGACTAGCGGAAAATGAGCAGTTCTTC. Protein product: CSVGKRLAENEQFF.

At least ten counts were recorded for this clonotype. The chain uses TRBV11-2 and TRBJ2-7, with 10 bases identical to TRBD1. This CDR3 comprises 17 residues. V gave up 1 base and J gave up 3 bases; unmatched junction bases: 9. Germline V CDR1 and CDR2: SGHAT, FQNNGV. For the CDR3, the DNA is TGTGCCAGCAGCTTAGGGACAAGGGACAGGGGAAGCTACGAGCAGTACTTC. Translation: CASSLGTRDRGSYEQYF.

In its sample, this clonotype was seen many times. The chain is built from TRBV20-1 and TRBJ2-5; possibly TRBD1 or TRBD2 for D (5 bases each). Germline-derived CDR1 and CDR2 are DFQATT and SNEGSKA (reference sequence). This CDR3 is built from 13 residues. V was cut by 0 bases and J by 3 bases, with 8 bases left in between. The CDR3 coding sequence is TGCAGTGCTAGAGATGGGGGAGAAGAGACCCAGTACTTC. Residues: CSARDGGEETQYF.